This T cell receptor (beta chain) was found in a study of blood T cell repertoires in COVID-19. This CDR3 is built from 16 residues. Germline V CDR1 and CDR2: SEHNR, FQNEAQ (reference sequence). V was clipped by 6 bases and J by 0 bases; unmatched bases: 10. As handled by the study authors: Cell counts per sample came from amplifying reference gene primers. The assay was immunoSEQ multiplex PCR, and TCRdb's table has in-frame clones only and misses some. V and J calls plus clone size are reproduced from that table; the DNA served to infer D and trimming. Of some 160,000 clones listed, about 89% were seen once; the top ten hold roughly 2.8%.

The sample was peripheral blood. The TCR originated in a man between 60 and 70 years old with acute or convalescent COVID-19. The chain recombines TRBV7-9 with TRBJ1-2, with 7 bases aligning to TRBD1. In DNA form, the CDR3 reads TGTGCCAGCAGTACAGGGGCCCTAATATCTAACTATGGCTACACCTTC. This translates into CASSTGALISNYGYTF.